The rows below give T cell receptor beta chains drawn from one sample of a study of blood T cells in healthy people across ages. TCRdb independently ran MiXCR on the 5' RACE reads; one entry per CDR3 protein. This table has some 900,000 distinct CDR3 sequences, more than 25% appearing once. Sequencing was done on a sample of blood. The receptors originated from a woman of 80 years or more in good health. The CDR3 runs from the conserved cysteine through the conserved F or W. Fields, in order: V gene, J gene, CDR3 protein.

V gene: TRBV29-1; J gene: TRBJ2-5; CDR3 protein: CSGSETSQAQETQYF
V gene: TRBV7-9; J gene: TRBJ1-3; CDR3 protein: CASSVGTGGRGNTIYF
V gene: TRBV12-3/TRBV12-4; J gene: TRBJ1-2; CDR3 protein: CASALGRTVPYGYTF
V gene: TRBV27; J gene: TRBJ1-2; CDR3 protein: CTSRWPGTYGYTF
V gene: TRBV11-3; J gene: TRBJ2-1; CDR3 protein: CTSSLPTRGGAIFEQFF
V gene: TRBV7-2; J gene: TRBJ2-1; CDR3 protein: CASSLRLGQGDYNEQFF
V gene: TRBV4-2; J gene: TRBJ1-6; CDR3 protein: CASSQDLRTENSPLHF
V gene: TRBV5-1; J gene: TRBJ1-5; CDR3 protein: CASSLDGTGGQPQHF
V gene: TRBV30; J gene: TRBJ2-2; CDR3 protein: CAQQGWTGELFF
V gene: TRBV20-1; J gene: TRBJ2-7; CDR3 protein: CSARPRREQYF
V gene: TRBV6-2/TRBV6-3; J gene: TRBJ2-3; CDR3 protein: CAAADRVTQYF
V gene: TRBV10-3; J gene: TRBJ2-7; CDR3 protein: CAISESRDSQYEQYF
V gene: TRBV3-1; J gene: TRBJ2-3; CDR3 protein: CASRTSGTDTQYF
V gene: TRBV4-3; J gene: TRBJ2-3; CDR3 protein: CASSQDTSGGTLTDTRYF
V gene: TRBV7-2; J gene: TRBJ2-7; CDR3 protein: CASSSGTGLNEQYF
V gene: TRBV7-2; J gene: TRBJ1-6; CDR3 protein: CASSRTGDSPLHF
V gene: TRBV6-5; J gene: TRBJ2-6; CDR3 protein: CASSYRSEANVLTF
V gene: TRBV7-6; J gene: TRBJ2-3; CDR3 protein: CASSLRSSGGGDTQYF
V gene: TRBV5-1; J gene: TRBJ2-3; CDR3 protein: CASRQGVTDTQYF
V gene: TRBV7-2; J gene: TRBJ1-5; CDR3 protein: CASSSAWFQPQHF
V gene: TRBV18; J gene: TRBJ1-4; CDR3 protein: CASSGTGDRSEKLFF
V gene: TRBV4-3; J gene: TRBJ2-7; CDR3 protein: CASSQESGYEQYF
V gene: TRBV21-1; J gene: TRBJ1-5; CDR3 protein: CASSKLTGTFAGNQPQHF